These T cell receptor beta chains were read from a single sample in a study of shared clonotypes between healthy human individuals. The table came from immunoSEQ multiplex PCR; TCRdb's copy has only in-frame clones and leaves some out. Seen here are about 2,500,000 clones, around 94% observed once, and the top ten hold around 0.15%. Sequencing was done on a sample of naive CD4+ T cells sorted from blood. These receptors all stem from a man younger than 35 in good health. Both conserved end residues are part of each CDR3. Fields, in order: CDR3 length, D gene, clone size, J gene, V gene, CDR3 protein, CDR3 DNA. A D gene is named only where the DNA matches it firmly. Where a row states a size, it is once, few, many or the class of an expanded clone; other rows omit it.

14,TRBD2,.,TRBJ2-5,TRBV10-3,CATGLAGGQETQYF,TGTGCCACCGGACTAGCGGGGGGACAAGAGACCCAGTACTTC
12,.,.,TRBJ2-5,TRBV10-3,CAISEPLETQYF,TGTGCCATCAGTGAACCCTTAGAGACCCAGTACTTC
13,.,once,TRBJ2-7,TRBV15,CATSRDYLGEQYF,TGTGCCACCAGCAGAGATTACTTGGGGGAGCAGTACTTC
14,.,.,TRBJ2-7,TRBV2,CASSSGWVGYEQYF,TGTGCCAGCAGTTCCGGCTGGGTGGGCTACGAGCAGTACTTC
15,.,.,TRBJ1-3,TRBV7-8,CASSPTGPSGNTIYF,TGTGCCAGCAGCCCTACAGGTCCCTCTGGAAACACCATATATTTT
18,.,.,TRBJ2-2,TRBV9,CASSVGGGVALSPGELFF,TGTGCCAGCAGCGTAGGAGGTGGAGTGGCTCTCTCACCCGGGGAGCTGTTTTTT
14,.,.,TRBJ2-1,TRBV5-1,CASSSGLPPNEQFF,TGCGCCAGCAGCTCCGGACTTCCTCCTAATGAGCAGTTCTTC
15,TRBD1,.,TRBJ1-2,TRBV7-9,CASSLGQSSRYGYTF,TGTGCCAGCAGCTTGGGACAGTCGTCCCGCTATGGCTACACCTTC
16,.,.,TRBJ1-1,TRBV19,CASSTGGARSRTEAFF,TGTGCCAGTAGTACGGGTGGAGCTCGGTCCAGGACTGAAGCTTTCTTT
15,TRBD2,.,TRBJ2-3,TRBV9,CASSTGTSGTDTQYF,TGTGCCAGCAGCACCGGGACTAGCGGGACAGATACGCAGTATTTT
10,.,.,TRBJ1-2,TRBV25-1,CASSESQYFF,TGTGCCAGCAGTGAGTCACAGTATTTCTTC
13,.,.,TRBJ2-7,TRBV5-6,CASSLGGPYEQYF,TGTGCCAGCAGCTTGGGTGGGCCCTACGAGCAGTACTTC
16,.,.,TRBJ2-6,TRBV28,CASSFSRSSGANVLTF,TGTGCCAGCAGTTTTTCACGGAGCTCTGGGGCCAACGTCCTGACTTTC
13,.,.,TRBJ1-2,TRBV18,CASSPPGNYGYTF,TGTGCCAGCTCACCGCCCGGGAACTATGGCTACACCTTC
15,.,.,TRBJ1-5,TRBV19,CASSIGRYSNQPQHF,TGTGCCAGTAGTATAGGGCGGTATAGCAATCAGCCCCAGCATTTT
13,.,.,TRBJ1-2,TRBV6-1,CASSETQGAGYTF,TGTGCCAGCAGTGAAACCCAGGGTGCTGGCTACACCTTC
15,TRBD2,.,TRBJ2-1,TRBV5-1,CASSSGAGGRDEQFF,TGCGCCAGCAGCTCGGGGGCGGGAGGCAGGGATGAGCAGTTCTTC
14,.,.,TRBJ2-7,TRBV18,CASSASGTAYEQYF,TGTGCCAGCTCAGCCAGCGGGACAGCTTACGAGCAGTACTTC
15,.,.,TRBJ1-6,TRBV5-1,CASSLDGQYNSPLHF,TGCGCCAGCAGCTTGGACGGACAGTATAATTCACCCCTCCACTTT
13,.,.,TRBJ2-5,TRBV5-6,CASSFDSQETQYF,TGTGCCAGCAGCTTCGACTCTCAAGAGACCCAGTACTTC
14,TRBD1,.,TRBJ2-1,TRBV11-2,CASSRDSSYNEQFF,TGTGCCAGCAGCCGGGACAGCTCCTACAATGAGCAGTTCTTC
16,.,.,TRBJ1-4,TRBV7-2,CASSLAGHGISEKLFF,TGTGCCAGCAGCTTAGCGGGACACGGGATTAGCGAAAAACTGTTTTTT
12,.,.,TRBJ2-3,TRBV6-6,CASRSSGDTQYF,TGTGCCAGCAGATCGAGCGGAGATACGCAGTATTTT
14,TRBD1,.,TRBJ1-5,TRBV6-1,CASTQGAPNQPQHF,TGTGCCAGCACCCAGGGGGCCCCCAATCAGCCCCAGCATTTT
14,.,.,TRBJ2-7,TRBV7-9,CASSSGSPPYEQYF,TGTGCCAGCAGCTCCGGGAGCCCCCCCTACGAGCAGTACTTC
15,.,few,TRBJ1-6,TRBV25-1,CASSESLTVNSPLHF,TGTGCCAGCAGTGAATCCCTGACAGTAAATTCACCCCTCCACTTT
15,TRBD1,.,TRBJ2-7,TRBV7-2,CASSLSGQGSNEQYF,TGTGCCAGCAGCTTAAGTGGACAGGGGAGCAACGAGCAGTACTTC
11,.,few,TRBJ1-2,TRBV30,CAWSVSYGYTF,TGTGCCTGGAGTGTCAGTTATGGCTACACCTTC
13,.,.,TRBJ2-7,TRBV4-1,CASSQETAYEQYF,TGCGCCAGCAGCCAAGAAACAGCCTACGAGCAGTACTTC
14,.,.,TRBJ1-1,TRBV19,CASSSGAATGEAFF,TGTGCCAGTAGTAGCGGGGCCGCCACGGGGGAAGCTTTCTTT
15,TRBD1,.,TRBJ2-2,TRBV4-1,CASSSYRGNTGELFF,TGCGCCAGCAGCAGCTACAGGGGGAACACCGGGGAGCTGTTTTTT
14,TRBD1,once,TRBJ1-4,TRBV7-2,CASSLEQGDEKLFF,TGTGCCAGCAGCCTAGAACAGGGGGATGAAAAACTGTTTTTT
16,.,.,TRBJ2-1,TRBV5-6,CASSLSGWSSYNEQFF,TGTGCCAGCAGCTTGTCTGGGTGGAGCTCCTACAATGAGCAGTTCTTC
11,.,few,TRBJ2-7,TRBV7-2,CASSKAYEQYF,TGTGCCAGCAGCAAAGCCTACGAGCAGTACTTC
16,TRBD2,.,TRBJ2-3,TRBV11-2,CASSSGLAGRVDTQYF,TGTGCCAGCAGCTCAGGACTAGCGGGGCGAGTAGATACGCAGTATTTT
17,TRBD2,once,TRBJ2-1,TRBV6-1,CASSVASGGLGYNEQFF,TGTGCCAGCAGTGTGGCTAGCGGGGGGCTCGGATACAATGAGCAGTTCTTC
15,.,.,TRBJ2-7,TRBV28,CASSLSRGVFHEQYF,TGTGCCAGCAGTTTAAGCAGGGGGGTTTTCCACGAGCAGTACTTC
15,.,.,TRBJ2-1,TRBV27,CASSFPGAGHNEQFF,TGTGCCAGCAGTTTCCCCGGCGCCGGGCACAATGAGCAGTTCTTC
18,.,.,TRBJ2-3,TRBV4-3,CASSQSPAGRRGTDTQYF,TGCGCCAGCAGCCAAAGCCCCGCGGGTAGGCGGGGCACAGATACGCAGTATTTT
13,.,.,TRBJ2-7,TRBV2,CASNRVQIGEQYF,TGTGCCAGCAACAGGGTACAGATAGGCGAGCAGTACTTC
15,.,.,TRBJ2-3,TRBV28,CASVNNDYSTDTQYF,TGTGCCAGCGTTAACAACGACTACTCCACAGATACGCAGTATTTT